The 18 T cell receptor beta chains presented below share a single source sample, sequenced in a study of graft-versus-host responses after intestinal transplantation. Sequenced by immunoSEQ multiplex PCR; TCRdb stores in-frame clones only, minus some. The sample shows over 80,000 clones, 86% of them seen only once. The sample here was PBMCs, taken 255 days after intestinal transplant. The receptors stem from a human patient who received an intestinal transplant, so some T cells may come from the graft donor.

The chain links TRBV28 to TRBJ2-7; 7 bases fit TRBD1. From germline, CDR1 is MDHEN and CDR2 SYDVKM. The length of the CDR3 is 13 residues. Trimming took 5 bases from V and 4 from J; bases not matched to a gene: 5. CDR3 nucleotide sequence: TGTGCCAGCAGTCTGACAGGGCTTTACGAGCAGTACTTC. Its translation: CASSLTGLYEQYF. The full variable domain, in which reference TRBV28 and TRBJ2-7 provide the parts outside the CDR3, is DVKVTQSSRYLVKRTGEKVFLECVQDMDHENMFWYRQDPGLGLRLIYFSYDVKMKEKGDIPEGYSVSREKKERFSLILESASTNQTSMYLCASSLTGLYEQYFGPGTRLTVT.

The chain employs TRBV28 and TRBJ1-1, with D hard to call. Germline V gives CDR1 MDHEN, CDR2 SYDVKM. The CDR3 consists of 15 residues. Trimming removed 2 bases at V and 5 bases at J, with 15 bases between. The CDR3 spells CASSLTRILGTEAFF. DNA for the CDR3: TGTGCCAGCAGTTTAACTCGGATCTTGGGGACTGAAGCTTTCTTT.

This chain links TRBV4-3 with TRBJ1-1, with 7 nucleotides matching TRBD1. The junction had 14 bases not matched to a gene; V was cut back by 3 bases and J by 10 bases. The CDR3 sequence is 15 residues long. In germline, CDR1 is LGHNA, CDR2 YSLEER. CDR3 bases: TGCGCCAGCAGCCACGCTATAAGGACAGGAGGTGGAGCTTTCTTT. Translated: CASSHAIRTGGGAFF.

V is TRBV5-1 and J is TRBJ2-7; tentative D call: TRBD2 (6 bases). Between the trimmed V and J ends, which lost 0 bases and 2 bases, there was a span of 12 bases. The CDR3 totals 15 residues. Looked up from germline, CDR1 is SGHRS and CDR2 is YFSETQ. The CDR3 spells CASSLAAGSTYEQYF. In DNA form, the CDR3 reads TGCGCCAGCAGCTTGGCCGCCGGGAGTACCTACGAGCAGTACTTC.

This chain uses TRBV11-2 with TRBJ2-7; possible D gene TRBD1, 7 bases. Germline V gives CDR1 SGHAT, CDR2 FQNNGV. This CDR3 is built from 17 residues. V lost 1 base and J lost 2, with 18 bases in between. Here the CDR3 DNA reads TGTGCCAGCAGCTTAGTCGCGGGGACAGTTAGTGCCTACGAGCAGTACTTC. Encoded protein: CASSLVAGTVSAYEQYF.

The chain is built from TRBV28 and TRBJ1-5, with D perhaps TRBD1 (6 bases). The CDR3 is 16 residues long. V was clipped by 2 bases and J by 1 base, with 12 bases between them. Germline V lookup: CDR1 MDHEN, CDR2 SYDVKM. CDR3 DNA: TGTGCCAGCAGTTTACCCGGACAGATGAGCAATCAGCCCCAGCATTTT. This translates into CASSLPGQMSNQPQHF.

The V and J genes are TRBV29-1 and TRBJ1-2; D unclear. The CDR3 loop spans 13 amino acids. Germline V gene sequence: CDR1 SQVTM, CDR2 ANQGSEA. V gave up 1 base and J gave up 8 bases, with 14 bases separating them. The CDR3 region has the DNA TGCAGCGTTGAAGCCGGGTACGGAGGCGGCTACACCTTC. Translating gives CSVEAGYGGGYTF.

V gene TRBV6-1 combines with J gene TRBJ2-1, with 9 bases matching TRBD1. This CDR3 comprises 16 residues. V was clipped by 4 bases and J by 3 bases; unmatched bases: 7. Germline V gene lookup returns CDR1 MNHNS and CDR2 SASEGT. CDR3 in amino acids: CASSVRDREGYNEQFF. The CDR3 DNA is TGTGCCAGCAGTGTTAGGGACAGGGAAGGCTACAATGAGCAGTTCTTC.

This chain connects TRBV7-3 to TRBJ2-3; 8 bases fit TRBD2. Germline V gene lookup returns CDR1 SGHTA and CDR2 FQGTGA. The CDR3 consists of 14 residues. The ends lost 5 bases at V and 4 bases at J; junction bases unmatched: 5. In DNA form, the CDR3 reads TGTGCCAGCAGCCTCAGCGGGAGTGCAGATACGCAGTATTTT. It codes for CASSLSGSADTQYF.

DNA for the CDR3: TGTGCCAGCAGCTCTAATACGGACTGGCCTTCTGGGGCCAACGTCCTGACTTTC. Its translation is CASSSNTDWPSGANVLTF. The chain carries TRBV5-8 and TRBJ2-6; a possible D gene is TRBD2 (5 bases). Deletions cut 3 bases from V and 1 base from J, with 17 bases between. Germline V gene lookup returns CDR1 SGHTS and CDR2 YDEGEE. CDR3 length equals 18 residues. Together with reference TRBV5-8 and TRBJ2-6, the CDR3 gives the full variable domain: EAGVTQSPTHLIKTRGQQATLRCSPISGHTSVYWYQQALGLGLQFLLWYDEGEERNRGNFPPRFSGRQFPNYSSELNVNALELEDSALYLCASSSNTDWPSGANVLTFGAGSRLTVL.

Note on this clone: An end of the junction differs from the germline gene, which may be a read error. The chain is built from TRBV4-1 and TRBJ2-3, with D unclear. Germline V gene sequence: CDR1 MGHRA, CDR2 YSYEKL. The CDR3 spans 14 residues. Written as DNA, the CDR3 is TGCGCCAGCAGCCAAGTAGTTGAAGGAGATCCGCAGTATTTT. Protein sequence: CASSQVVEGDPQYF.

Regarding this clone: The same CDR3 is also encoded by other DNA sequences in this sample. This chain connects TRBV10-2 to TRBJ2-5; TRBD1 agrees at 10 bases. This CDR3 region has 13 residues. V was pared by 9 bases and J by 3 bases, with 4 bases of the junction left unmatched. CDR1 and CDR2 (germline): WSHSY, SAAADI. CDR3: CASGQGVKETQYF. CDR3 DNA: TGCGCCAGTGGACAGGGGGTTAAAGAGACCCAGTACTTC.

This clone came up a few times. The chain has TRBV5-6 and TRBJ1-1; D possibly corresponds to TRBD1 (5 bases). CDR1 is SGHDT, CDR2 YYEEEE, per germline. Trimming left V 1 base short and J 0 bases short, with 13 bases between. The CDR3 runs 16 residues. The CDR3 sequence is CASSLWGLRVNTEAFF. The CDR3 DNA reads TGTGCCAGCAGCTTGTGGGGCCTCCGGGTGAACACTGAAGCTTTCTTT.

Written as DNA, the CDR3 is TGTGCCAGCAGCGTAGGAGCAGGGGGCTACGAGCAGTACTTC. This encodes CASSVGAGGYEQYF. This rearrangement joins TRBV9 to TRBJ2-7, with TRBD1 matching 7 bases. Looked up from germline, CDR1 is SGDLS and CDR2 is YYNGEE. CDR3 length: 14 residues. V shed 0 bases, J shed 3 bases, and the junction held 3 bases outside the gene matches.

This clone occurred a few times. This rearrangement joins TRBV5-4 to TRBJ2-7; 7 bases match TRBD1. With 0 bases clipped from V and 3 bases from J, the junction kept 3 bases outside the gene matches. Germline V lookup: CDR1 SGHNT, CDR2 YYREEE (reference sequence). The CDR3 extends over 14 amino acids. The CDR3 loop is CASSLGGQVYEQYF. CDR3 sequence (DNA): TGTGCCAGCAGCTTGGGAGGACAGGTCTACGAGCAGTACTTC.

The chain employs TRBV12-5 and TRBJ2-3; TRBD2 aligns across 11 bases. The CDR3 runs to 17 residues. Germline CDR1 is LGHNT and CDR2 is FRNRAP. Unmatched junction bases numbered 4, after V lost 2 bases and J lost 0 bases. The CDR3 DNA is TGTGCTAGTGGTTTGTTCGCTAGCGGGGGGAGCACAGATACGCAGTATTTT. Translated: CASGLFASGGSTDTQYF.

The V call is TRBV9, the J call TRBJ2-1, with unresolved D. Per germline, CDR1 SGDLS and CDR2 YYNGEE. This CDR3 contains 13 residues. V shed 3 bases and J shed 6 bases, with 10 bases lying between them. The CDR3 reads CASSATRLNEQFF. The DNA for the CDR3 is TGTGCCAGCAGCGCAACCAGGCTCAATGAGCAGTTCTTC. Full variable domain (rest looked up from reference TRBV9 and TRBJ2-1): DSGVTQTPKHLITATGQRVTLRCSPRSGDLSVYWYQQSLDQGLQFLIQYYNGEERAKGNILERFSAQQFPDLHSELNLSSLELGDSALYFCASSATRLNEQFFGPGTRLTVL.

Worth noting for this clone: Other DNA variants within this sample encode the same CDR3. This chain uses TRBV6-5 with TRBJ1-5; D gene uncertain. V lost 0 bases to trimming and J lost 3 bases, with 6 bases between them. Germline V gives CDR1 MNHEY, CDR2 SVGAGI. CDR3 size: 14 residues. Here the CDR3 DNA reads TGTGCCAGCAGTTACTCCGGTCCCAATCAGCCCCAGCATTTT. It specifies CASSYSGPNQPQHF.